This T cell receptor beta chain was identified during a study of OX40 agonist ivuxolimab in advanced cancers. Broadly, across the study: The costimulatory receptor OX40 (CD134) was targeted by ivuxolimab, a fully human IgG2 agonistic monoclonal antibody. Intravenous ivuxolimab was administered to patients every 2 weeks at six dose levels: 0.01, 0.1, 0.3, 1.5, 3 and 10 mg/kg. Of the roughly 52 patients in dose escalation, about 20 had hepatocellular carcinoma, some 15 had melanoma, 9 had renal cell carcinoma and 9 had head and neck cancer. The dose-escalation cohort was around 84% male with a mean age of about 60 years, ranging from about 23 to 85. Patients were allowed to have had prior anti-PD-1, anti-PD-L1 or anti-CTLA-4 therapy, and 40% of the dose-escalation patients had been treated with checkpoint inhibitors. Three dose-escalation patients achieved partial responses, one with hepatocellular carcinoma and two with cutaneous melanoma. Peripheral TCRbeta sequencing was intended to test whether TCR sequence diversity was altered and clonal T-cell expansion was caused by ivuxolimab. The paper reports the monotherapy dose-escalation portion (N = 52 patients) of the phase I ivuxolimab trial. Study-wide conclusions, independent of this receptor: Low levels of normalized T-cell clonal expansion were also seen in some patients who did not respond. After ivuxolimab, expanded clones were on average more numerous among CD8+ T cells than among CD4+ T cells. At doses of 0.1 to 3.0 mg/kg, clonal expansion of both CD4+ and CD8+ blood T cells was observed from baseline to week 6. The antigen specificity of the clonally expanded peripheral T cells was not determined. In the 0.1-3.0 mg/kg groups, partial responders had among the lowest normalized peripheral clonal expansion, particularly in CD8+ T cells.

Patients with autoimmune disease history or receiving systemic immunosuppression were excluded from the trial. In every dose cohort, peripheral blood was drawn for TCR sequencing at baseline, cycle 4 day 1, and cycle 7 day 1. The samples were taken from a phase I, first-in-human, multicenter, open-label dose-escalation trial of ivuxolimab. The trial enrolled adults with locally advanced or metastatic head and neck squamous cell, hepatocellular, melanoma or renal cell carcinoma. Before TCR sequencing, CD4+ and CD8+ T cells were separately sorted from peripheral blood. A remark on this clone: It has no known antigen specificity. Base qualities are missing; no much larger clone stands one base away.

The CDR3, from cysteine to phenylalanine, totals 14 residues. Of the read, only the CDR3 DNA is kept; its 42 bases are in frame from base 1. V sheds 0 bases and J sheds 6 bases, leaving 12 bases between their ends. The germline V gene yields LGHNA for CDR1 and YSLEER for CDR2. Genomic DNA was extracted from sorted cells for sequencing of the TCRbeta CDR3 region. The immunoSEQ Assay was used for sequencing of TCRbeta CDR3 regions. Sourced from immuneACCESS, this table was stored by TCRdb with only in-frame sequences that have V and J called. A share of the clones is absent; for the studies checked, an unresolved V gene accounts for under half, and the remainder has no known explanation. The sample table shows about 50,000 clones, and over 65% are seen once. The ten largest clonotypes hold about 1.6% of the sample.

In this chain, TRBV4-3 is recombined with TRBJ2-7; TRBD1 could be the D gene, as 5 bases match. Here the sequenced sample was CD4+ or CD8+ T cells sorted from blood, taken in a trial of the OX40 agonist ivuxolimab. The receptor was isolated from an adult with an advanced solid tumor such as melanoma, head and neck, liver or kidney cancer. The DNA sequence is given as TGCGCCAGCAGCCAAGATTCGCAGGGCGGCGAGCAGTACTTC. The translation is CASSQDSQGGEQYF.